The 26 T cell receptor beta chains listed next were all sequenced from one sample in a study of beta chain features in type 1 diabetes. The authors reverse transcribed all of the isolated RNA, so sequencing captured expressed TCRB transcripts. The repertoire was sequenced with immunoSEQ multiplex PCR; TCRdb's copy has only in-frame clones and lacks some. The sample lists 130,000 or so clones; less than 10% were seen once. What was sequenced was central memory CD4+ T cells from blood. The receptor source for this set is a woman in her thirties or forties in good health.

This clone was seen a handful of times. The chain couples TRBV27 to TRBJ2-3, with TRBD2 matching over 8 bases. Germline values: CDR1 MNHEY, CDR2 SMNVEV (reference sequence). This CDR3 is built from 16 residues. Unmatched junction bases numbered 7, after V lost 4 bases and J lost 1 base. The DNA for the CDR3 is TGTGCCAGCAGTTCCGGACGGCGGGGGGGCACAGATACGCAGTATTTT. Translating it yields CASSSGRRGGTDTQYF.

This clone has ten or more counts. The chain uses TRBV9 and TRBJ1-5; D not resolved. The germline V gene encodes CDR1 SGDLS and CDR2 YYNGEE. The CDR3 runs 13 residues. The V gene lost 1 base and the J gene lost 3 bases, with 5 bases spanning the gap. CDR3 coding DNA: TGTGCCAGCAGCGTATCATCCAATCAGCCCCAGCATTTT. Amino acid sequence: CASSVSSNQPQHF.

This clone occurred a few times. V is TRBV19 and J is TRBJ2-6, with D hard to call. Per the germline V gene, CDR1 is LNHDA and CDR2 is SQIVND (reference sequence). This CDR3 region has 18 residues. The ends were cut back, 8 bases at V and 0 bases at J, with 20 bases in the middle. CDR3 in DNA: TGTGCCAGTTCATTAGTCGGGTCCCTAAGCTCTGGGGCCAACGTCCTGACTTTC. Protein product: CASSLVGSLSSGANVLTF. Complete variable domain (other parts from reference TRBV19 and TRBJ2-6): DGGITQSPKYLFRKEGQNVTLSCEQNLNHDAMYWYRQDPGQGLRLIYYSQIVNDFQKGDIAEGYSVSREKKESFPLTVTSAQKNPTAFYLCASSLVGSLSSGANVLTFGAGSRLTVL.

The J gene is TRBJ2-7, the V gene TRBV7-8; 8 nucleotides line up with TRBD1. V lost 4 bases to trimming and J lost 5 bases; unmatched junction nucleotides: 1. This CDR3 spans 12 amino acids. Germline V lookup: CDR1 SGHVS, CDR2 FQNEAQ. This CDR3 reads CASSWTGNEQYF. The CDR3 coding sequence is TGTGCCAGCAGCTGGACAGGGAACGAGCAGTACTTC.

The J gene is TRBJ2-5, the V gene TRBV5-6, with D uncertain. This CDR3 has 11 amino acids. CDR1 and CDR2 from the germline V gene are SGHDT and YYEEEE. V shed 4 bases and J shed 2 bases, with 3 bases lying between them. The CDR3, as DNA: TGTGCCAGCAGCGTACAAGAGACCCAGTACTTC. Amino acids: CASSVQETQYF.

The gene calls are TRBV2 and TRBJ2-7, with 8 bases that match TRBD2. V lost 4 bases to trimming and J lost 2 bases; unmatched junction nucleotides: 13. This CDR3 is 17 amino acids long. Germline values: CDR1 SNHLY, CDR2 FYNNEI. The DNA for the CDR3 is TGTGCCAGCAGTGCGCCGAGCGGGGGTAGATTAGCCTACGAGCAGTACTTC. It yields the protein CASSAPSGGRLAYEQYF.

In this sample, this clone turned up many times. The chain employs TRBV7-9 and TRBJ2-5; TRBD2 aligns across 8 bases. Germline loops: CDR1 SEHNR, CDR2 FQNEAQ (reference sequence). V lost 1 base, J lost 0 bases, and 4 bases stayed unmatched. The CDR3 contains 16 residues. CDR3 sequence reads: CASSLGSGVYQETQYF. CDR3 sequence (DNA): TGTGCCAGCAGCTTAGGTAGCGGGGTGTACCAAGAGACCCAGTACTTC.

This clone was recorded a few times. The rearrangement joins TRBV18 to TRBJ2-7; no clear D. Germline V gene data show CDR1 as KGHSH and CDR2 as LQKENI. Trimming removed 8 bases at V and 2 bases at J, with 16 bases between. The CDR3 is 14 amino acids. In DNA form, the CDR3 reads TGTGCCAGCCCAGCAGGCCTTAGGCCCTACGAGCAGTACTTC. Translated: CASPAGLRPYEQYF.

The V and J genes are TRBV11-2 and TRBJ2-1; TRBD1 matches at 10 bases. Germline V gene sequence: CDR1 SGHAT, CDR2 FQNNGV. V lost 4 bases to trimming and J lost 8 bases; unmatched junction nucleotides: 8. The CDR3 is 15 residues long. The CDR3 here is CASSYRGQGTYEQFF. As DNA, the CDR3 is TGTGCCAGCAGCTACAGGGGACAGGGGACCTATGAGCAGTTCTTC.

The V call is TRBV7-2, the J call TRBJ1-5; maybe TRBD1 (5 bases). Germline CDR1 is SGHTA and CDR2 is FQGNSA. Trimming cost V 5 bases and J 8 bases, with 10 bases left between them. The CDR3 is 12 amino acids. In DNA form, the CDR3 reads TGTGCCAGCAGCCCCGCGGGGGAGCCCCAGCATTTT. This sequence encodes CASSPAGEPQHF.

This clone came up many times. This rearrangement joins TRBV29-1 to TRBJ1-2, with 7 bases that match TRBD1. Germline-derived CDR1 and CDR2 are SQVTM and ANQGSEA. Trimming at V came to 4 bases and at J to 2 bases, leaving 10 bases not matched to a gene. The CDR3 runs to 15 residues. The CDR3 loop reads CSVGFWDSPNYGYTF. CDR3 coding DNA: TGCAGCGTTGGATTCTGGGACAGCCCGAACTATGGCTACACCTTC.

This clone was counted a few times. The V call is TRBV18, the J call TRBJ1-1; 8 nucleotides agree with TRBD1. V shed 4 bases, J shed 0 bases, and the junction held 7 bases outside the gene matches. There are 16 residues in the CDR3. Per germline, CDR1 KGHSH and CDR2 LQKENI. This CDR3 is CASSLRQGSMNTEAFF. Written as DNA, the CDR3 is TGTGCCAGCTCACTGAGACAGGGGTCCATGAACACTGAAGCTTTCTTT.

This chain links TRBV11-3 with TRBJ2-3; maybe TRBD2 (6 bases). Germline values: CDR1 SGHNT, CDR2 YENEEA. The length of the CDR3 is 16 residues. V shed 5 bases and J shed 2 bases, with 17 bases lying between them. The CDR3 protein is CASSGGDGRATDTQYF. The CDR3 coding sequence is TGTGCCAGCAGCGGCGGGGATGGAAGGGCCACAGATACGCAGTATTTT.

The V and J genes are TRBV7-2 and TRBJ1-1; no firm D call. The V end lost 2 bases, the J end lost 10 bases, and 17 bases lay between the germline ends. This CDR3 has 14 residues. CDR1 and CDR2 from the germline V gene are SGHTA and FQGNSA. The CDR3 region has the DNA TGTGCCAGCAGCTTATTGTGGCTAGAGGGTGGAGCTTTCTTT. It translates to CASSLLWLEGGAFF.

The rearrangement joins TRBV15 to TRBJ2-7; D is perhaps TRBD1 (6 bases). The CDR3 loop spans 14 amino acids. Germline V lookup: CDR1 LNHNV, CDR2 YYDKDF (reference sequence). Trimming left V 0 bases short and J 5 bases short, with 11 bases between. CDR3 nucleotide sequence: TGTGCCACCAGCAGAGAGAGGGGGTTTCACGAGCAGTACTTC. This encodes CATSRERGFHEQYF.

This clone has just a few counts. One base away lies a much larger clone, so this may be a sequencing read error. The J gene is TRBJ2-2, the V gene TRBV4-2, with TRBD1 as a possible D gene (5 bases). The CDR3 contains 14 residues. V was trimmed by 3 bases and J by 2 bases, leaving 7 bases between them. Germline V lookup: CDR1 LGHNA, CDR2 YNFKEQ. CDR3 coding DNA: TGTGCCAGCAGCCAGACAGTCAACACCGGGGAGCTGTTTTTT. It encodes CASSQTVNTGELFF.

This clone was detected ten times or more. The CDR3 DNA is TGTGCCAGCAGCAAGGGCAGGCCGTACCAAGAGACCCAGTACTTC. Translated, it gives CASSKGRPYQETQYF. This chain uses TRBV21-1 with TRBJ2-5; TRBD1 is the table's D call and was not checked against the DNA. TRBV21-1 is a pseudogene segment. The CDR3 loop spans 15 amino acids.

The V call is TRBV5-8, the J call TRBJ1-5; 10 positions match TRBD1. The CDR3 is made up of 16 amino acids. With 4 bases clipped from V and 3 bases from J, the junction kept 7 bases outside the gene matches. The V gene's germline CDR1 is SGHTS and CDR2 YDEGEE. CDR3 region: CASSLWTGGDNQPQHF. CDR3 nucleotide sequence: TGTGCCAGCAGCCTCTGGACAGGGGGTGACAATCAGCCCCAGCATTTT.

This clone was seen only a few times. The chain uses TRBV7-2 and TRBJ2-1; TRBD1 is a possible D gene (5 bases). The ends were cut back, 2 bases at V and 9 bases at J, with 8 bases in the middle. Germline V gives CDR1 SGHTA, CDR2 FQGNSA. The CDR3 consists of 12 residues. The chain's CDR3 is CASSLQGIEQFF. In DNA, the CDR3 is TGTGCCAGCAGCTTACAGGGTATTGAGCAGTTCTTC.

This clone was found many times. This CDR3 reads CASSLGGGAGSTQYF. CDR3 sequence (DNA): TGTGCCAGCAGCTTAGGCGGGGGGGCTGGCAGTACGCAGTATTTT. The V call is TRBV7-2, the J call TRBJ2-3; 9 bases line up with TRBD2. The V gene's germline CDR1 is SGHTA and CDR2 FQGNSA. With 1 base clipped from V and 8 bases from J, the junction kept 7 bases outside the gene matches. There are 15 residues in the CDR3.

This sequence joins TRBV5-1 and TRBJ2-2; weak D call: TRBD2 (6 bases). There are 16 residues in the CDR3. Per germline, CDR1 SGHRS and CDR2 YFSETQ. The V end lost 0 bases, the J end lost 5 bases, and 14 bases lay between the germline ends. CDR3 residues: CASSLAGGRATGELFF. The CDR3 bases are TGCGCCAGCAGCTTGGCCGGGGGAAGGGCGACCGGGGAGCTGTTTTTT.

This clone was seen a handful of times. The chain employs TRBV10-2 and TRBJ1-2; the D gene is possibly TRBD1 (5 bases). Germline CDR1 and CDR2: WSHSY and SAAADI. The CDR3 runs 11 residues. Deletions cut 11 bases from V and 3 bases from J, with 10 bases between. CDR3 protein: CAGWGDYGYTF. In nucleotides, the CDR3 is TGCGCCGGGTGGGGGGACTATGGCTACACCTTC.

This clone was counted only a few times. This chain joins TRBV6-6 and TRBJ1-2, with 8 bases matching TRBD1. The CDR3 has 15 residues. Germline-derived CDR1 and CDR2 are MNHNY and SVGAGI (reference sequence). The trim removed 6 bases at V and 7 bases at J, leaving 13 bases unmatched. CDR3 sequence reads: CASRPSDREMRGYTF. The CDR3 DNA sequence: TGTGCCAGCAGACCCTCGGACAGGGAAATGCGTGGCTACACCTTC.

The chain uses TRBV25-1 and TRBJ1-2; 7 bases match TRBD1. The CDR3 extends over 15 amino acids. The germline V gene encodes CDR1 MGHDK and CDR2 SYGVNS. V lost 6 bases, J lost 4 bases, and 11 bases stayed unmatched. This CDR3 reads CASRARDRGVYGYTF. DNA of the CDR3: TGTGCCAGCAGGGCTCGGGACAGAGGCGTCTATGGCTACACCTTC.

This clone was seen ten or more times. The chain joins TRBV29-1 to TRBJ2-1; unclear D gene. The CDR3 extends over 11 amino acids. Germline V lookup: CDR1 SQVTM, CDR2 ANQGSEA. Deletions cut 7 bases from V and 3 bases from J, with 7 bases between. CDR3 in DNA: TGCAGCGGGAGATTCTACAATGAGCAGTTCTTC. Its translation is CSGRFYNEQFF.

The V gene is TRBV9, the J gene TRBJ2-5; TRBD1 matches 10 bases. V dropped 5 bases and J dropped 5; count of bases not matched to a gene: 6. The CDR3 runs 14 residues. The germline CDR1 and CDR2 sequences are SGDLS and YYNGEE. DNA for the CDR3: TGTGCCAGCAGTGGACAGGGGGGCGAGGAGACCCAGTACTTC. Its protein is CASSGQGGEETQYF.